This T cell receptor beta chain was captured by sequencing in a study of blood T cell repertoires in COVID-19. Overall study: Samples representing acute and convalescent COVID-19 were sourced from the United States, Italy and Spain.

Repertoires were generated with immunoSEQ multiplex PCR, while TCRdb's copy carries only in-frame clones and drops some. The sample contains about 200,000 clones, around four fifths of which appear only once. This CDR3 contains 15 residues. Germline CDR1 reads SGHTA; CDR2 reads FQGNSA. With V trimmed by 5 bases and J by 3 bases, 5 bases remained unmatched. What was sequenced was peripheral blood. This rearrangement joins TRBV7-2 to TRBJ1-2, with 11 bases lining up with TRBD1. This sequence originates from a man between 60 and 75 years old with COVID-19, enrolled during active disease. The CDR3 here is CASSEGQGGYYGYTF. The CDR3 DNA is TGTGCCAGCAGCGAGGGACAGGGGGGTTACTATGGCTACACCTTC. The variable domain in full, with the rest retrieved from reference TRBV7-2 and TRBJ1-2, is GAGVSQSPSNKVTEKGKDVELRCDPISGHTALYWYRQSLGQGLEFLIYFQGNSAPDKSGLPSDRFSAERTGGSVSTLTIQRTQQEDSAVYLCASSEGQGGYYGYTFGSGTRLTVV.